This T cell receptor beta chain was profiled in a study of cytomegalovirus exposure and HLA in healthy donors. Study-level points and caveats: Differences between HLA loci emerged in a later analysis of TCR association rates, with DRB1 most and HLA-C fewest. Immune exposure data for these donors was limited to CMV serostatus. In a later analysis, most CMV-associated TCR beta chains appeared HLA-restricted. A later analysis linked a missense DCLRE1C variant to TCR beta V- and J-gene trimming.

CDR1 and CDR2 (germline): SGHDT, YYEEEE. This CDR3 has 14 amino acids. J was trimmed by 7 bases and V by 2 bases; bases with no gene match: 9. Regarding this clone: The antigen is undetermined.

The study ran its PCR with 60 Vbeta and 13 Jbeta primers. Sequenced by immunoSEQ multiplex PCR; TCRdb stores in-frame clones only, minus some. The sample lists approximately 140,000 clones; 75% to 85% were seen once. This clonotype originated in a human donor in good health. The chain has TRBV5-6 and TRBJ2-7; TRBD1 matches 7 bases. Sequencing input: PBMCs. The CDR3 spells CASSLLTGLGEQYF. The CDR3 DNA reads TGTGCCAGCAGCTTACTGACAGGGCTGGGGGAGCAGTACTTC.